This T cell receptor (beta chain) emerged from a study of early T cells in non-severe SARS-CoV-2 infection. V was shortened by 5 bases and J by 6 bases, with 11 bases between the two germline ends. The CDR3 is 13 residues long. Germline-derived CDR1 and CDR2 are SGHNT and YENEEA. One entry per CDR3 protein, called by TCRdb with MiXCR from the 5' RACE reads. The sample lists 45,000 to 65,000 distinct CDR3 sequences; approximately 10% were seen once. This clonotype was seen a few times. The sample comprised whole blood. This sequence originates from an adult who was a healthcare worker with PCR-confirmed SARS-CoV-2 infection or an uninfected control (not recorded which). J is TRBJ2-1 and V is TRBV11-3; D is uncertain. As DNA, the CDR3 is TGTGCCAGCAGCCGAACTGCTTTCAATGAGCAGTTCTTC. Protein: CASSRTAFNEQFF.